These 27 T cell receptor beta chains came from one sample sequenced in a study of T cell responses to AZD1222 COVID-19 vaccine. Assay: immunoSEQ multiplex PCR; the TCRdb copy retains only in-frame clones and omits some. The sample contains roughly 100,000 clones, approximately 81% of which appear only once. The starting material was peripheral blood, obtained on day 0 of AZD1222 vaccination. These receptors were taken from an adult in good health.

In nucleotides, the CDR3 is TGTGCCAGCAGGAGGGGACAGGACAACTCACCCCTCCACTTT. Translated: CASRRGQDNSPLHF. The V call is TRBV6-5, the J call TRBJ1-6, with TRBD1 matching over 8 bases. Germline loops: CDR1 MNHEY, CDR2 SVGAGI. The CDR3 extends over 14 amino acids. Trimming removed 6 bases from V and 10 bases from J; junction bases left unmatched: 8.

The V gene is TRBV12-3 or TRBV12-4, the J gene TRBJ1-1, with TRBD1 as a possible D gene (5 bases). The germline V and J ends were trimmed by 6 bases and 7 bases, with 15 bases remaining between them. This CDR3 comprises 13 residues. In DNA form, the CDR3 reads TGTGCCAGCAGACTAGACAGTACTCTTGAAGCTTTCTTT. Translated, it gives CASRLDSTLEAFF.

The chain recombines TRBV7-8 with TRBJ2-3, with 12 bases aligning to TRBD1. This CDR3 is built from 17 residues. V was pared by 3 bases and J by 0 bases, with 4 bases of the junction left unmatched. Germline lookup yields CDR1 SGHVS and CDR2 FQNEAQ. CDR3 nucleotide sequence: TGTGCCAGCAGCTTCCCGGGACAGGGGGCCAGCACAGATACGCAGTATTTT. This codes for CASSFPGQGASTDTQYF.

The gene calls are TRBV7-3 and TRBJ2-3; 8 bases fit TRBD1. The germline V gene has CDR1 SGHTA and CDR2 FQGTGA. This CDR3 has 14 amino acids. The V and J ends lost 5 bases and 3 bases, in that order; junction bases with no gene match: 4. CDR3: CASSRTGLTDTQYF. The CDR3 DNA is TGTGCCAGCAGCCGGACAGGGTTAACAGATACGCAGTATTTT.

This clone was found many times. Distinct nucleotide sequences in the sample also encode this CDR3. The chain recombines TRBV27 with TRBJ2-2, with D perhaps TRBD2 (5 bases). Trimming pared 3 bases from V and 5 bases from J, leaving 10 bases between. Germline V CDR1 and CDR2: MNHEY, SMNVEV (reference sequence). CDR3 length: 14 amino acids. CDR3 bases: TGTGCCAGCAGTTTGGGAGCGCGGACCGGGGAGCTGTTTTTT. Protein product: CASSLGARTGELFF.

J is TRBJ2-1 and V is TRBV28; D gene unclear. Germline-derived CDR1 and CDR2 are MDHEN and SYDVKM. V lost 2 bases and J 2 bases, leaving 7 bases between the germline ends. The CDR3 loop spans 14 amino acids. As DNA, the CDR3 is TGTGCCAGCAGTTTAAACCCCACCTACAATGAGCAGTTCTTC. Protein product: CASSLNPTYNEQFF.

The chain couples TRBV6-2 or TRBV6-3 to TRBJ2-1, with 13 bases identical to TRBD2. The germline gives CDR1 MNHEY, CDR2 SVGEGT. V lost 2 bases, J lost 4 bases, and 11 bases stayed unmatched. The CDR3 runs 19 residues. The chain's CDR3 is CASSYQQAGLAGAYNEQFF. The CDR3 DNA sequence: TGTGCCAGCAGTTACCAACAGGCCGGACTAGCGGGGGCTTACAATGAGCAGTTCTTC.

This chain links TRBV5-1 with TRBJ1-1; tentatively, D is TRBD1 (6 bases). The CDR3 runs 15 residues. Deletions cut 0 bases from V and 1 base from J, with 10 bases between. Germline V gives CDR1 SGHRS, CDR2 YFSETQ. The CDR3 sequence: CASSLDRGANTEAFF. The CDR3 DNA reads as TGCGCCAGCAGCTTGGATAGGGGGGCGAACACTGAAGCTTTCTTT.

In its sample, this clone was seen a few times. The CDR3 DNA is TGTGCCTGGAGTGTACACTCTAGGTGGGCTAACTATGGCTACACCTTC. Its protein is CAWSVHSRWANYGYTF. The chain carries TRBV30 and TRBJ1-2, with unresolved D. Germline values: CDR1 GTSNPN, CDR2 SVGIG (reference sequence). With 0 bases removed from V and 0 bases from J, the gap between germline ends came to 14 bases. This CDR3 region has 16 residues.

The chain uses TRBV9 and TRBJ2-5, with TRBD2 matching 10 bases. V shed 6 bases and J 5 bases; nucleotides not matched to a gene: 10. Germline V gene lookup returns CDR1 SGDLS and CDR2 YYNGEE. The CDR3 has 15 residues. The CDR3 coding sequence is TGTGCCAGCACCCCGGGAGCGGGAGGGCTTGAGACCCAGTACTTC. It translates to CASTPGAGGLETQYF.

This clone was recorded a few times. This chain joins TRBV7-2 and TRBJ1-4; 7 nucleotides match TRBD1. This CDR3 is built from 15 residues. Germline V gives CDR1 SGHTA, CDR2 FQGNSA. The J segment lost 7 bases and the V segment lost 2 bases, leaving 7 bases of the junction unmatched. The CDR3 is CASSLTGELGEKLFF. CDR3 nucleotides: TGTGCCAGCAGCTTAACAGGGGAGTTGGGTGAAAAACTGTTTTTT.

The genes are TRBV6-2 or TRBV6-3 and TRBJ1-1; D is unclear. This CDR3 is built from 14 residues. Looked up from germline, CDR1 is MNHEY and CDR2 is SVGEGT. V was clipped by 2 bases and J by 0 bases, with 7 bases between them. The CDR3 here is CASSYRSMNTEAFF. The CDR3 DNA follows: TGTGCCAGCAGTTACCGGAGCATGAACACTGAAGCTTTCTTT.

A few counts support this clone. This chain connects TRBV7-2 to TRBJ1-2; D might be TRBD1 (6 bases). V lost 4 bases to trimming and J lost 3 bases, with 9 bases between them. The germline CDR1 and CDR2 sequences are SGHTA and FQGNSA. This CDR3 is 13 amino acids long. The CDR3: CASSYRADYGYTF. In DNA, the CDR3 is TGTGCCAGCAGCTACAGGGCAGACTATGGCTACACCTTC.

The gene calls are TRBV4-1 and TRBJ1-1; D unresolved. With 0 bases removed from V and 1 base from J, the gap between germline ends came to 12 bases. The CDR3 runs to 16 residues. The germline V gene has CDR1 MGHRA and CDR2 YSYEKL. DNA for the CDR3: TGCGCCAGCAGCCAAGATCAGGTGATCAAGAACACTGAAGCTTTCTTT. Protein sequence: CASSQDQVIKNTEAFF.

This clone was observed a handful of times. The rearrangement links TRBV5-1 to TRBJ2-3, with D possibly being TRBD1 or TRBD2 (6 bases each). V was pared by 4 bases and J by 2 bases, with 20 bases between. From germline, CDR1 is SGHRS and CDR2 YFSETQ. The CDR3 has 17 amino acids. The CDR3 nucleotides are TGCGCCAGCAGCCCAGTGTTCAGGGGAGGTGTCACAGATACGCAGTATTTT. It yields the protein CASSPVFRGGVTDTQYF.

The genes are TRBV19 and TRBJ1-5; D is undetermined. The germline V gene encodes CDR1 LNHDA and CDR2 SQIVND (reference sequence). Trimming took 4 bases from V and 3 from J, leaving 7 bases between them. The CDR3 is 13 amino acids. The CDR3 bases are TGTGCCAGTAGTAGTAGCAACAATCAGCCCCAGCATTTT. Protein: CASSSSNNQPQHF.

This clone has only one observation. V and J are TRBV6-1 and TRBJ1-2, with D uncertain. This CDR3 is 12 amino acids long. CDR1 is MNHNS and CDR2 is SASEGT in the germline V gene. With 2 bases removed from V and 4 bases from J, the gap between germline ends came to 5 bases. As DNA, the CDR3 is TGTGCCAGCAGTGAATGGGCCTATGGCTACACCTTC. This translates into CASSEWAYGYTF.

This chain joins TRBV19 and TRBJ1-6; D is possibly TRBD1 (5 bases). Germline V gene data show CDR1 as LNHDA and CDR2 as SQIVND (reference sequence). The CDR3 sequence is 15 residues long. V was shortened by 6 bases and J by 2 bases, with 11 bases between the two germline ends. CDR3: CASSLRGAYNSPLHF. As DNA, the CDR3 is TGTGCCAGTAGCTTACGGGGGGCCTATAATTCACCCCTCCACTTT.

This chain connects TRBV28 to TRBJ1-5; no clear D gene. Germline V gene sequence: CDR1 MDHEN, CDR2 SYDVKM. This CDR3 has 15 residues. V lost 3 bases and J lost 2, with 11 bases in between. The CDR3: CASSLGAAGNQPQHF. In nucleotides, the CDR3 is TGTGCCAGCAGTTTGGGAGCAGCCGGCAATCAGCCCCAGCATTTT.

This sequence joins TRBV12-3 or TRBV12-4 and TRBJ1-6; the D gene is possibly TRBD1 (6 bases). V lost 1 base and J lost 10, with 8 bases in between. The CDR3 loop spans 13 amino acids. This CDR3 reads CASSLDRVSPLHF. The CDR3 DNA sequence: TGTGCCAGCAGTTTAGACAGGGTATCACCCCTCCACTTT.

The chain carries TRBV10-3 and TRBJ1-5; D uncertain. With 2 bases removed from V and 6 bases from J, the gap between germline ends came to 8 bases. Germline CDR1 ENHRY, CDR2 SYGVKD. This CDR3 region has 13 residues. CDR3 protein: CAISERDTQPQHF. CDR3 in DNA: TGTGCCATCAGTGAGAGGGATACTCAGCCCCAGCATTTT.

This chain uses TRBV6-5 with TRBJ1-5, with 9 bases matching TRBD1. The germline V gene encodes CDR1 MNHEY and CDR2 SVGAGI. V lost 4 bases, J lost 6 bases, and 10 bases stayed unmatched. The length of the CDR3 is 16 residues. CDR3 coding DNA: TGTGCCAGCAGTTCGGGACAGGGTGGTTTTGGTCAGCCCCAGCATTTT. This gives the protein CASSSGQGGFGQPQHF.

The chain is built from TRBV3-1 (or the pseudogene TRBV3-2) and TRBJ2-7; D tentatively fits TRBD1 or TRBD2 (7 bases each). CDR3 size: 14 residues. Germline loops: CDR1 LGHDT, CDR2 YNNKEL (reference sequence). The V end lost 4 bases, the J end lost 2 bases, and 12 bases lay between the germline ends. CDR3 sequence: CASSPGGGTYEQYF. The CDR3 DNA reads as TGTGCCAGCAGCCCAGGGGGAGGGACCTACGAGCAGTACTTC.

The J gene is TRBJ1-5, the V gene TRBV6-5; no definite D call. Trimming cost V 6 bases and J 6 bases, with 15 bases left between them. Per the germline V gene, CDR1 is MNHEY and CDR2 is SVGAGI. The length of the CDR3 is 14 residues. The CDR3 coding sequence is TGTGCCAGCAGGGTCCCATCTTTGGCTCAGCCCCAGCATTTT. This sequence encodes CASRVPSLAQPQHF.

V gene TRBV5-1 combines with J gene TRBJ2-2; D possibly corresponds to TRBD1 (6 bases). CDR1 is SGHRS and CDR2 is YFSETQ in the germline V gene. The length of the CDR3 is 15 residues. V dropped 0 bases and J dropped 1 base, with 7 bases sitting between them. CDR3 protein: CASSLGQENTGELFF. The DNA for the CDR3 is TGCGCCAGCAGCTTGGGACAGGAGAACACCGGGGAGCTGTTTTTT.

The rearrangement joins TRBV9 to TRBJ1-2, with D tentatively TRBD1 (6 bases). Germline-derived CDR1 and CDR2 are SGDLS and YYNGEE. V was shortened by 1 base and J by 5 bases, with 18 bases between the two germline ends. The CDR3 totals 16 residues. CDR3 nucleotides: TGTGCCAGCAGCGTAAGGGACGGGGGGCGCGGGTATGGCTACACCTTC. It specifies CASSVRDGGRGYGYTF.

The chain joins TRBV6-1 to TRBJ2-7; D gene unclear. The ends were cut back, 1 base at V and 3 bases at J, with 1 base in the middle. This CDR3 is built from 11 residues. Germline assignment: CDR1 MNHNS and CDR2 SASEGT. The CDR3 sequence is CASSEDYEQYF. The CDR3 DNA reads TGTGCCAGCAGTGAAGACTACGAGCAGTACTTC.